This T cell receptor (beta chain) was found in a study of blood T cell repertoires in COVID-19. Overall study context: Researchers got acute and convalescent COVID-19 samples from the United States, Italy and Spain. PBMCs, B-cell-depleted T cells, or T cells provided the cDNA or gDNA that made up the material.

Under the authors' procedure: Reference gene primer amplification gave nucleated cell count estimates. Here immunoSEQ multiplex PCR was the method, and the copy in TCRdb shows in-frame clones only, minus some. That table gives V, J and clone size, and the DNA gave D and trimming. Of about 110,000 clones detected, more than 70% appear once; the ten largest clones hold around 3%. With 4 bases clipped from V and 8 bases from J, the junction kept 14 bases outside the gene matches. There are 18 residues in the CDR3. CDR1 SGHKS and CDR2 YYEKEE come from the germline V gene (reference sequence). Input material: peripheral blood. This receptor was obtained from a woman between 50 and 59 years old with acute or convalescent COVID-19. This chain connects TRBV5-5 to TRBJ2-1; TRBD2 aligns across 14 bases. CDR3 in amino acids: CASSPRGPGLAGAHEQFF. The CDR3 coding sequence is TGTGCCAGCAGCCCAAGGGGACCGGGACTAGCGGGAGCACATGAGCAGTTCTTC.